The clone carrying this T cell receptor (beta chain) was seen a single time. Antigen: not known. Germline CDR1 DFQATT, CDR2 SNEGSKA (reference sequence). CDR3 size: 14 residues. With V trimmed by 5 bases and J by 8 bases, 12 bases remained unmatched. The data were obtained in a study of identical twins. Study-level findings and limits: Zero-insertion analyses were open to partial confounding by invariant MAIT and iNKT cells.

TCRdb re-derived calls from the 5' RACE reads in MiXCR, one entry per CDR3 protein. This repertoire shows 450,000 or so distinct CDR3 sequences, 14% found once; its top ten account for approximately 0.52%. Everyone who gave samples was a healthy Caucasian. Separately, the same data were catalogued under a study of yellow fever vaccine responses in identical twins.

The TCR was taken from a woman younger than 30 in good health. The chain employs TRBV20-1 and TRBJ1-3; TRBD1 matches 7 bases. The source material was CD4+ T cells sorted from blood. The CDR3 is CSAEDRVIKDTIYF. The CDR3 region has the DNA TGCAGTGCTGAAGACAGGGTGATAAAGGACACCATATATTTT.